The 28 T cell receptor beta chains below come from one sample, sequenced in a study of cytomegalovirus exposure and HLA in healthy donors. Sequencing was performed with immunoSEQ multiplex PCR; in TCRdb, only in-frame clones are kept and a portion is missing. The profile shows about 280,000 clones, more than 75% of them singletons. Sequencing was carried out using PBMCs. Receptors were obtained from a woman aged 18-29 years in good health and CMV-seronegative.

The V and J genes are TRBV29-1 and TRBJ2-1; D is unresolved. Per germline, CDR1 SQVTM and CDR2 ANQGSEA. This CDR3 has 11 amino acids. Between the trimmed V and J ends, which lost 7 bases and 3 bases, there was a span of 7 bases. CDR3 DNA sequence: TGCAGCGCCACTGGCTACAATGAGCAGTTCTTC. It specifies CSATGYNEQFF.

The chain is built from TRBV7-6 and TRBJ2-5; D unclear. CDR1 and CDR2 from the germline V gene are SGHVS and FNYEAQ. Trimming pared 4 bases from V and 2 bases from J, leaving 8 bases between. The CDR3 is made up of 13 amino acids. The DNA for the CDR3 is TGTGCCAGCAGCTCACTCTATCAAGAGACCCAGTACTTC. This encodes CASSSLYQETQYF.

V and J are TRBV18 and TRBJ1-2; the D is unclear. Trimming shortened V by 2 bases and J by 0 bases, and 7 bases separated the two germline ends. This CDR3 spans 14 amino acids. Germline CDR1 KGHSH, CDR2 LQKENI. Here the CDR3 DNA reads TGTGCCAGCTCACCATCCGGTGCTAACTATGGCTACACCTTC. Translated: CASSPSGANYGYTF.

V usage is TRBV5-1 and J usage is TRBJ2-6; D possibly corresponds to TRBD1 (6 bases). Germline V lookup: CDR1 SGHRS, CDR2 YFSETQ. The V and J ends lost 2 bases and 4 bases respectively, with 13 bases between them. This CDR3 spans 16 amino acids. Written as DNA, the CDR3 is TGCGCCAGCAGCTTACGGACAGTATCAGGGGCCAACGTCCTGACTTTC. Its translation: CASSLRTVSGANVLTF. The full variable domain, its missing parts supplied by reference TRBV5-1 and TRBJ2-6, is KAGVTQTPRYLIKTRGQQVTLSCSPISGHRSVSWYQQTPGQGLQFLFEYFSETQRNKGNFPGRFSGRQFSNSRSEMNVSTLELGDSALYLCASSLRTVSGANVLTFGAGSRLTVL.

Only a few counts were recorded for this clone. The V gene is TRBV4-1, the J gene TRBJ1-1; 7 positions agree with TRBD1. Germline loops: CDR1 MGHRA, CDR2 YSYEKL. The trim removed 4 bases at V and 7 bases at J, leaving 6 bases unmatched. This CDR3 comprises 13 residues. The CDR3 nucleotides are TGCGCCAGCAGCCTAAAAGGGACAGTTGAAGCTTTCTTT. This translates into CASSLKGTVEAFF.

This clone was observed a few times. The rearrangement joins TRBV7-3 to TRBJ2-6; possible D gene TRBD2, 5 bases. V was pared by 5 bases and J by 2 bases, with 10 bases between. Germline-derived CDR1 and CDR2 are SGHTA and FQGTGA. This CDR3 comprises 15 residues. In DNA, the CDR3 is TGTGCCAGCAGCCGCGAGAGGGCTGGGGCCAACGTCCTGACTTTC. Translation gives CASSRERAGANVLTF.

The gene calls are TRBV5-6 and TRBJ2-1; TRBD2 matches 12 bases. The CDR3 runs 15 residues. CDR1 and CDR2 from the germline V gene are SGHDT and YYEEEE. The J segment lost 5 bases and the V segment lost 4 bases, leaving 4 bases of the junction unmatched. CDR3 nucleotide sequence: TGTGCCAGCAGCCTAGCGGGAGGGCCAAACAATGAGCAGTTCTTC. Amino acid sequence: CASSLAGGPNNEQFF.

The chain is built from TRBV7-2 and TRBJ2-5, with 7 bases matching TRBD2. CDR1 SGHTA and CDR2 FQGNSA come from the germline V gene. V lost 5 bases, J lost 4 bases, and 7 bases stayed unmatched. The CDR3 is made up of 14 amino acids. As DNA, the CDR3 is TGTGCCAGCAGCCCGGGCGGGGGTAGAGAGACCCAGTACTTC. This sequence encodes CASSPGGGRETQYF.

The table lists this clone with a few counts. This chain connects TRBV5-1 to TRBJ2-2; 9 nucleotides line up with TRBD1. The CDR3 contains 16 residues. J was trimmed by 3 bases and V by 4 bases; bases with no gene match: 7. CDR1 and CDR2 (germline): SGHRS, YFSETQ. In DNA, the CDR3 is TGCGCCAGCAGCAGACTCAGGACAGGGGACACCGGGGAGCTGTTTTTT. It translates to CASSRLRTGDTGELFF. The full variable domain, completed using reference TRBV5-1 and TRBJ2-2, is KAGVTQTPRYLIKTRGQQVTLSCSPISGHRSVSWYQQTPGQGLQFLFEYFSETQRNKGNFPGRFSGRQFSNSRSEMNVSTLELGDSALYLCASSRLRTGDTGELFFGEGSRLTVL.

The CDR3 here is CASSPGRGNTEAFF. The CDR3 DNA is TGTGCCAGCTCACCGGGGCGGGGGAACACTGAAGCTTTCTTT. This sequence joins TRBV18 and TRBJ1-1; tentative D call: TRBD1 (5 bases). The CDR3 is 14 amino acids. The germline V gene has CDR1 KGHSH and CDR2 LQKENI. V lost 3 bases and J lost 1, with 9 bases in between. Combining the CDR3 with reference TRBV18 and TRBJ1-1 gives the whole variable domain NAGVMQNPRHLVRRRGQEARLRCSPMKGHSHVYWYRQLPEEGLKFMVYLQKENIIDESGMPKERFSAEFPKEGPSILRIQQVVRGDSAAYFCASSPGRGNTEAFFGQGTRLTVV.

This clone was observed once. The rearrangement joins TRBV27 to TRBJ1-5; unclear D gene. V was cut by 8 bases and J by 4 bases, with 15 bases left in between. The CDR3 length is 14 residues. In germline, CDR1 is MNHEY, CDR2 SMNVEV (reference sequence). The CDR3 bases are TGTGCCAGCGGCACCCCAGGCCAAAATCAGCCCCAGCATTTT. Protein sequence: CASGTPGQNQPQHF.

J is TRBJ2-6 and V is TRBV21-1; the D call of TRBD2 is as the table states it, not checked on the DNA. TRBV21-1 is an annotated pseudogene. The CDR3 extends over 16 amino acids. DNA of the CDR3: TGTGCCAGCAACGACTCTAGAAGGTCTGGGGCCAACGTCCTGACTTTC. It codes for CASNDSRRSGANVLTF.

This rearrangement joins TRBV5-1 to TRBJ2-1; TRBD2 aligns across 11 bases. This CDR3 region has 16 residues. Germline-derived CDR1 and CDR2 are SGHRS and YFSETQ. With 5 bases clipped from V and 4 bases from J, the junction kept 8 bases outside the gene matches. In DNA, the CDR3 is TGCGCCAGCAGTTCTACCGGGACTAGCGGTTACAATGAGCAGTTCTTC. Its translation: CASSSTGTSGYNEQFF. The variable domain in full, with the rest retrieved from reference TRBV5-1 and TRBJ2-1, is KAGVTQTPRYLIKTRGQQVTLSCSPISGHRSVSWYQQTPGQGLQFLFEYFSETQRNKGNFPGRFSGRQFSNSRSEMNVSTLELGDSALYLCASSSTGTSGYNEQFFGPGTRLTVL.

This clone was seen once. V gene TRBV6-5 combines with J gene TRBJ2-7; 8 bases match TRBD2. The CDR3 is made up of 15 amino acids. The germline V gene has CDR1 MNHEY and CDR2 SVGAGI. With 4 bases clipped from V and 3 bases from J, the junction kept 8 bases outside the gene matches. CDR3 region: CASSLRRGGRYEQYF. The DNA of the CDR3 is TGTGCCAGCAGTTTGCGCCGGGGGGGTCGCTACGAGCAGTACTTC.

V usage is TRBV28 and J usage is TRBJ2-2; D perhaps matches TRBD2 (7 bases). CDR3 length equals 19 residues. V was clipped by 1 base and J by 0 bases, with 18 bases between them. Germline CDR1 is MDHEN and CDR2 is SYDVKM. The CDR3 bases are TGTGCCAGCAGTTTATCCCGCCCCGGAGGGGGGGCGAACACCGGGGAGCTGTTTTTT. This encodes CASSLSRPGGGANTGELFF.

The chain employs TRBV27 and TRBJ1-5; weak D call: TRBD1 (6 bases). The CDR3 is made up of 16 amino acids. Trimming pared 5 bases from V and 5 bases from J, leaving 19 bases between. In germline, CDR1 is MNHEY, CDR2 SMNVEV (reference sequence). CDR3 sequence: CASSPRARGRDQPQHF. The CDR3 DNA follows: TGTGCCAGCAGTCCCCGGGCGAGGGGGAGAGATCAGCCCCAGCATTTT.

The rearrangement joins TRBV5-1 to TRBJ2-7; TRBD1 matches at 8 bases. The ends lost 2 bases at V and 3 bases at J; junction bases unmatched: 4. Germline values: CDR1 SGHRS, CDR2 YFSETQ. The CDR3 has 14 amino acids. Here the CDR3 DNA reads TGCGCCAGCAGCTTCAGGGGGCCAGACTACGAGCAGTACTTC. This encodes CASSFRGPDYEQYF.

The V call is TRBV7-3, the J call TRBJ2-1, with 9 bases identical to TRBD2. The CDR3 runs to 19 residues. In germline, CDR1 is SGHTA, CDR2 FQGTGA. Trimming removed 5 bases from V and 6 bases from J; junction bases left unmatched: 20. For the CDR3, the DNA is TGTGCCAGCAGCCCCCGGGGGGTAGCGGGAGATGCCGCGGGCAATGAGCAGTTCTTC. Its translation: CASSPRGVAGDAAGNEQFF.

This clone was counted a single time. The chain's CDR3 is CASSLSGGLASYEQYF. CDR3 sequence (DNA): TGTGCCAGCAGTTTATCGGGGGGACTAGCGTCCTACGAGCAGTACTTC. This chain links TRBV27 with TRBJ2-7; TRBD2 matches at 10 bases. There are 16 residues in the CDR3. Trimming at V came to 0 bases and at J to 1 base, leaving 3 bases not matched to a gene. Germline CDR1 is MNHEY and CDR2 is SMNVEV (reference sequence).

The chain carries TRBV9 and TRBJ2-7; 7 positions agree with TRBD1. The J segment lost 0 bases and the V segment lost 3 bases, leaving 6 bases of the junction unmatched. The CDR3 totals 15 residues. Germline values: CDR1 SGDLS, CDR2 YYNGEE. The CDR3 region has the DNA TGTGCCAGCAGCGCAGGGGGAAGCCCCTCCTACGAGCAGTACTTC. Its translation: CASSAGGSPSYEQYF.

The chain employs TRBV6-1 and TRBJ1-1; D is possibly TRBD1 (6 bases). V was pared by 1 base and J by 7 bases, with 16 bases between. This CDR3 has 15 residues. Germline assignment: CDR1 MNHNS and CDR2 SASEGT. The CDR3 protein is CASSEGIGGVIEAFF. The CDR3 coding sequence is TGTGCCAGCAGTGAAGGGATAGGGGGGGTAATTGAAGCTTTCTTT.

V and J are TRBV7-2 and TRBJ2-7, with D unclear. This CDR3 has 13 amino acids. Germline CDR1 reads SGHTA; CDR2 reads FQGNSA. Trimming shortened V by 3 bases and J by 2 bases, and 8 bases separated the two germline ends. The CDR3 is CASSFREAYEQYF. CDR3 bases: TGTGCCAGCAGCTTTAGAGAAGCCTACGAGCAGTACTTC. Full variable domain (remainder filled in from reference TRBV7-2 and TRBJ2-7): GAGVSQSPSNKVTEKGKDVELRCDPISGHTALYWYRQSLGQGLEFLIYFQGNSAPDKSGLPSDRFSAERTGGSVSTLTIQRTQQEDSAVYLCASSFREAYEQYFGPGTRLTVT.

The chain combines TRBV7-2 with TRBJ2-1, with D perhaps TRBD1 (5 bases). The germline V gene encodes CDR1 SGHTA and CDR2 FQGNSA. V was pared by 5 bases and J by 6 bases, with 17 bases between. The CDR3 is 15 amino acids. The CDR3 DNA sequence: TGTGCCAGCAGCCCCCAAACAGGTCTTGGCAATGAGCAGTTCTTC. This sequence encodes CASSPQTGLGNEQFF.

CDR3 sequence (DNA): TGTGCCAGCAGTCCCCCGACAGGGACGGCCAAAAACATTCAGTACTTC. This sequence encodes CASSPPTGTAKNIQYF. V gene TRBV27 combines with J gene TRBJ2-4; TRBD1 aligns across 7 bases. V lost 5 bases and J lost 1; bases outside the gene matches: 8. Per germline, CDR1 MNHEY and CDR2 SMNVEV (reference sequence). This CDR3 has 16 residues.

This chain joins TRBV5-1 and TRBJ2-3, with D perhaps matching TRBD1 (6 bases). CDR1 is SGHRS, CDR2 YFSETQ, per germline. Deletions cut 0 bases from V and 2 bases from J, with 10 bases between. This CDR3 comprises 15 residues. The CDR3 nucleotides read TGCGCCAGCAGCTTGGAGGACAGTTCCACAGATACGCAGTATTTT. Protein sequence: CASSLEDSSTDTQYF.

V and J are TRBV6-6 and TRBJ2-7; TRBD2 is a possible D gene (5 bases). The CDR3 contains 15 residues. Germline loops: CDR1 MNHNY, CDR2 SVGAGI (reference sequence). V lost 1 base and J lost 4, with 14 bases in between. CDR3 sequence reads: CASSYLGSLLYEQYF. The CDR3 bases are TGTGCCAGCAGTTACTTGGGGAGCCTACTTTACGAGCAGTACTTC.

This clone was seen only once. The rearrangement joins TRBV28 to TRBJ2-3; perhaps TRBD2 as D (7 bases). Germline CDR1 reads MDHEN; CDR2 reads SYDVKM. V gave up 7 bases and J gave up 8 bases, with 25 bases separating them. The CDR3 contains 16 residues. CDR3 in amino acids: CASTLTPGAGARTQYF. Here the CDR3 DNA reads TGTGCCAGCACCTTAACCCCAGGGGCGGGGGCTCGTACGCAGTATTTT.

CDR3 sequence reads: CASSPRSGGGGETQYF. CDR3 DNA: TGTGCCAGCAGCCCCCGAAGTGGAGGGGGCGGCGAGACCCAGTACTTC. The chain employs TRBV7-9 and TRBJ2-5; perhaps TRBD1 as D (7 bases). V gave up 5 bases and J gave up 5 bases, with 21 bases separating them. This CDR3 contains 16 residues. Germline V gene data show CDR1 as SEHNR and CDR2 as FQNEAQ (reference sequence). The full variable domain, its missing parts supplied by reference TRBV7-9 and TRBJ2-5, is DTGVSQNPRHKITKRGQNVTFRCDPISEHNRLYWYRQTLGQGPEFLTYFQNEAQLEKSRLLSDRFSAERPKGSFSTLEIQRTEQGDSAMYLCASSPRSGGGGETQYFGPGTRLLVL.